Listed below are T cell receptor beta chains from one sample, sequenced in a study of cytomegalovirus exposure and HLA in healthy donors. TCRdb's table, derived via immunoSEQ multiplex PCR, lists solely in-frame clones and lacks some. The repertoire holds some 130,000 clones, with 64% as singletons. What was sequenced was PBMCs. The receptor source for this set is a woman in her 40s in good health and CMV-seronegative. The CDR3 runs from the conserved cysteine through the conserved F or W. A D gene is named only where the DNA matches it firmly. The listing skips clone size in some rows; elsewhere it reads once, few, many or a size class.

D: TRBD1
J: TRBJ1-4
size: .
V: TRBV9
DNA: TGTGCCAGCAGCGCGACAGGGGGGGCTACTAATGAAAAACTGTTTTTT
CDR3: CASSATGGATNEKLFF

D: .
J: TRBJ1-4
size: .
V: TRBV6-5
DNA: TGTGCCAGCAGTTACGAGGGAAGAACAAATGAAAAACTGTTTTTT
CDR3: CASSYEGRTNEKLFF

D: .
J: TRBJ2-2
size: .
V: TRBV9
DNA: TGTGCCAGCAGCGTAACCGGGGACACCGGGGAGCTGTTTTTT
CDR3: CASSVTGDTGELFF

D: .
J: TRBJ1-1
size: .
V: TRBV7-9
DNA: TGTTCCAGCAGCTACTTGGACACTGAAGCTTTCTTT
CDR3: CSSSYLDTEAFF

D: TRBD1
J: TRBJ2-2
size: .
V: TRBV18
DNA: TGTGCCAGCTCACCTTCGGACAGGGGGATAGGGGAGCTGTTTTTT
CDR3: CASSPSDRGIGELFF

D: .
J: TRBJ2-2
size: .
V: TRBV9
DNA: TGTGCCAGCAGCGTAGTTGGACTGGTGGACACCGGGGAGCTGTTTTTT
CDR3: CASSVVGLVDTGELFF

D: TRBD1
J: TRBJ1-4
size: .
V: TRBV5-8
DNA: TGTGCCAGCAGCTGGCCGGGACAGGGGAACGAAAAACTGTTTTTT
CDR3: CASSWPGQGNEKLFF

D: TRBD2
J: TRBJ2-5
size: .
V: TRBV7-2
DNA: TGTGCCAGCAGCTTAGGGAGCGGGAGGGAGACCCAGTACTTC
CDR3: CASSLGSGRETQYF

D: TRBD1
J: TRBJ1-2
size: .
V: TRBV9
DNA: TGTGCCAGCAGCGCCCTCTCAGGGACAGGGCATGGCTACACCTTC
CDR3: CASSALSGTGHGYTF

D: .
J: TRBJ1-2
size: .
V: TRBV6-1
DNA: TGTGCCAGCAGTGATTGGGGGGGCTCCTATGGCTACACCTTC
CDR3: CASSDWGGSYGYTF

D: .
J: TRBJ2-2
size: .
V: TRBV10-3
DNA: TGTGCCATCACGAAAGGGTCGGGAGACACCGGGGAGCTGTTTTTT
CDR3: CAITKGSGDTGELFF

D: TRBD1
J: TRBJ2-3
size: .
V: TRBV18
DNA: TGTGCCAGCTCATCTTCACAGGGGGCCACAGATACGCAGTATTTT
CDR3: CASSSSQGATDTQYF

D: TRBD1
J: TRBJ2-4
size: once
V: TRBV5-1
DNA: TGCGCCAGCAGCGAGACAGGGTCGAACATTCAGTACTTC
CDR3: CASSETGSNIQYF

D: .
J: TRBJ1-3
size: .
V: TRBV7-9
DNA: TGTGCCAGCCCCCTGACACTTTCTGGAAACACCATATATTTT
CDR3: CASPLTLSGNTIYF

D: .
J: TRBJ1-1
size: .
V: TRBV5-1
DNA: TGCGCCAGCAGCTTGGAGCCGACGGCGACCGTACTAGAAGCTTTCTTT
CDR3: CASSLEPTATVLEAFF

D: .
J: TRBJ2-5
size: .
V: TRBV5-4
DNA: TGTGCCAGCAGTTTCGACAGAAATCGGCAAGAGACCCAGTACTTC
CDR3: CASSFDRNRQETQYF

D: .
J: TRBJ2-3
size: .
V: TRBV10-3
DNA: TGTGCCATCAGTCCCCCCGGGGATACGCAGTATTTT
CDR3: CAISPPGDTQYF

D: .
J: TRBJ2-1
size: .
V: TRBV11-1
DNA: TGTGCCAGCAGCTTATGGGCCATGCGGGGGCAACCCCATGAGCAGTTCTTC
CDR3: CASSLWAMRGQPHEQFF

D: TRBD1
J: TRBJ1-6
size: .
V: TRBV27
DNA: TGTGCCAGCAGTACCCTGCAGGGGGCGTCCTATAATTCACCCCTCCACTTT
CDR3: CASSTLQGASYNSPLHF

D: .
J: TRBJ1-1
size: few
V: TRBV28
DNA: TGTGCCAGCAGCTTATCCGGGGTTGAAGCTTTCTTT
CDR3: CASSLSGVEAFF

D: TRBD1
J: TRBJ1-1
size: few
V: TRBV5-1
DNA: TGCGCCAGCAGGGACGGACAGGGCATCTACACTGAAGCTTTCTTT
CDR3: CASRDGQGIYTEAFF

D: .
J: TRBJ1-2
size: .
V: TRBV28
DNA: TGTGCCAGCAGTGAATCAGGGGTTGGCTACACCTTC
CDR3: CASSESGVGYTF

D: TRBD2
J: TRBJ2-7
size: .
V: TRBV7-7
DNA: TGTGCCAGCAGCCCCGGACTAGCGGGGGCCTCCTACGAGCAGTACTTC
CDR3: CASSPGLAGASYEQYF

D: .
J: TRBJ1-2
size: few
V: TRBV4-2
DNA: TGTGCCAGCAGCCCGGCACACTGGGGAGTCTCGCGAGATGGCTACACCTTC
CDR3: CASSPAHWGVSRDGYTF